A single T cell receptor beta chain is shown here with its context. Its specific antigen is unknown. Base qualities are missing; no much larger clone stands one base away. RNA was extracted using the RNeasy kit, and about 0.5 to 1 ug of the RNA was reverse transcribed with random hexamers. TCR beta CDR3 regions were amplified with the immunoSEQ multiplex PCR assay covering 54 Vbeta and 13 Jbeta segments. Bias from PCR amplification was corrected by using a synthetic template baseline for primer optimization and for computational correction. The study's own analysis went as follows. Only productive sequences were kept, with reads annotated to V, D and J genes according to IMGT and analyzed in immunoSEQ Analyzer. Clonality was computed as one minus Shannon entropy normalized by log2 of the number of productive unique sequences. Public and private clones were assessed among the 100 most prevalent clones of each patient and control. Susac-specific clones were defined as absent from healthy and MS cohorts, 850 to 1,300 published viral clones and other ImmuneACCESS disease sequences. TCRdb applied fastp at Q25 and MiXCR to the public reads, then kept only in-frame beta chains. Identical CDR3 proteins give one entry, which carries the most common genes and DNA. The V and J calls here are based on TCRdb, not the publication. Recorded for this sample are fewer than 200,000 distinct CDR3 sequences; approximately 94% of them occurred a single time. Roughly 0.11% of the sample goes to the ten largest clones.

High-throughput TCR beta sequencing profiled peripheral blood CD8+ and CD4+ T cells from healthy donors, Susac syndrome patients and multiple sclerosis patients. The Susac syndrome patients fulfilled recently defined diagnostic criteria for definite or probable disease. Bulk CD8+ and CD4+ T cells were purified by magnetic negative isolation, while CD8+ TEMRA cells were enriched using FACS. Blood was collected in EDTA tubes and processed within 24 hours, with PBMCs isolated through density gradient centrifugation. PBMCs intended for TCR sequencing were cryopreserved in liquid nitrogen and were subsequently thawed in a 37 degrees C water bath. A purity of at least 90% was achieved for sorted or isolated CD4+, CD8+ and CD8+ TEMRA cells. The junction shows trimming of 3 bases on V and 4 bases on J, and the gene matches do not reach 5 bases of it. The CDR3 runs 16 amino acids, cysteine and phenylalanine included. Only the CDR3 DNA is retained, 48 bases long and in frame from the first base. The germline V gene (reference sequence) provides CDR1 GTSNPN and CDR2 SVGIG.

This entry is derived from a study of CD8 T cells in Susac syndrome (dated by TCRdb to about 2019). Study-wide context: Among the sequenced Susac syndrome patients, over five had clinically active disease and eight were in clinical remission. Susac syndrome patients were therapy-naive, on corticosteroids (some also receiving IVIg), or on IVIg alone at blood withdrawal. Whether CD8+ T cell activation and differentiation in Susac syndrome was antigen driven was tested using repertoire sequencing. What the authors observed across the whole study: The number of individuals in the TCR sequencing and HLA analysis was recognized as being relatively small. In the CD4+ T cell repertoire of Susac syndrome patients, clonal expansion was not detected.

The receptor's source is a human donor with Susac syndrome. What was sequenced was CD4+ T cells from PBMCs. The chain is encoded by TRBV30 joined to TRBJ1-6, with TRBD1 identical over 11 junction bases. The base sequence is TGTGCCTGGAGATTGGACAGGGGGCTTTATAATTCACCCCTCCACTTT. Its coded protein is CAWRLDRGLYNSPLHF. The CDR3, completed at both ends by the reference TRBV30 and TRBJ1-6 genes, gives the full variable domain SQTIHQWPATLVQPVGSPLSLECTVEGTSNPNLYWYRQAAGRGLQLLFYSVGIGQISSEVPQNLSASRPQDRQFILSSKKLLLSDSGFYLCAWRLDRGLYNSPLHFGNGTRLTVT.